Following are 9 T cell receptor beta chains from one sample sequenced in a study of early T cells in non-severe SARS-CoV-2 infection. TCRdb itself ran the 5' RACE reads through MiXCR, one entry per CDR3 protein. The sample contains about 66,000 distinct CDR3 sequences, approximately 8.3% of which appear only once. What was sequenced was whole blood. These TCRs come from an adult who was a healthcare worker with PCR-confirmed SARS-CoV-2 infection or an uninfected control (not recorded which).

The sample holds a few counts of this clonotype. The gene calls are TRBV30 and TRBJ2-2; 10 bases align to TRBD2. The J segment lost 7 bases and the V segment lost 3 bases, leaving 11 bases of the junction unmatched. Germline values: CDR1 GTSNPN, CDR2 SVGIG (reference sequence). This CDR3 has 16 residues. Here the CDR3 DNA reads TGTGCCTGGAGAAAGCGGGAGGGCCTAATCGGCGGGGAGCTGTTTTTT. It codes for CAWRKREGLIGGELFF.

The CDR3 DNA reads as TGCAGCGTTGAGGAGGGAATGAACACTGAAGCTTTCTTT. Its protein product is CSVEEGMNTEAFF. This chain uses TRBV29-1 with TRBJ1-1; D ambiguous. V lost 3 bases to trimming and J lost 0 bases, with 8 bases between them. Germline assignment: CDR1 SQVTM and CDR2 ANQGSEA. The CDR3 spans 13 residues.

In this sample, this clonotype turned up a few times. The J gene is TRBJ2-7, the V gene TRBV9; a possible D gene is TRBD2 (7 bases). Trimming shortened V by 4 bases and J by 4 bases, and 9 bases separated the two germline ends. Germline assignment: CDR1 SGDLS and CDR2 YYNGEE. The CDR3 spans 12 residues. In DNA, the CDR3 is TGTGCCAGCAGCAGGGGGGGGTACGAGCAGTACTTC. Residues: CASSRGGYEQYF.

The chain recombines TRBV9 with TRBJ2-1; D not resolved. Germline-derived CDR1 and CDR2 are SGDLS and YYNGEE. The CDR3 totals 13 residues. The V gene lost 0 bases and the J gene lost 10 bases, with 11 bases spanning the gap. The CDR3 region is CASSVDGGREQFF. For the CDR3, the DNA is TGTGCCAGCAGCGTAGACGGTGGGCGGGAGCAGTTCTTC.

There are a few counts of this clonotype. The CDR3 here is CAVGLAGDTGELFF. Written as DNA, the CDR3 is TGTGCCGTCGGACTAGCGGGAGACACCGGGGAGCTGTTTTTT. This chain uses TRBV24-1 with TRBJ2-2; 13 bases are a match to TRBD2. The CDR3 consists of 14 residues. With V trimmed by 12 bases and J by 3 bases, 3 bases remained unmatched. Looked up from germline, CDR1 is KGHDR and CDR2 is SFDVKD.

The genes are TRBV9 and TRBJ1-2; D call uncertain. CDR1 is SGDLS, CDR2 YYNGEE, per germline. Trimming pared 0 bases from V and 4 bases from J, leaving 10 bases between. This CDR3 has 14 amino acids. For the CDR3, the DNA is TGTGCCAGCAGCGTAGCCGGGGAAGGCTATGGCTACACCTTC. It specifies CASSVAGEGYGYTF.

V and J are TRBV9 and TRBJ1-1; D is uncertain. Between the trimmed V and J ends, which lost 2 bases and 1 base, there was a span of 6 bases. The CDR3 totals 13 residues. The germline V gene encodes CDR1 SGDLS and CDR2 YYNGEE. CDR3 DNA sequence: TGTGCCAGCAGCGTTGGTCCGAACACTGAAGCTTTCTTT. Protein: CASSVGPNTEAFF. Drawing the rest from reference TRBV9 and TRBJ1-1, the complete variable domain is DSGVTQTPKHLITATGQRVTLRCSPRSGDLSVYWYQQSLDQGLQFLIQYYNGEERAKGNILERFSAQQFPDLHSELNLSSLELGDSALYFCASSVGPNTEAFFGQGTRLTVV.

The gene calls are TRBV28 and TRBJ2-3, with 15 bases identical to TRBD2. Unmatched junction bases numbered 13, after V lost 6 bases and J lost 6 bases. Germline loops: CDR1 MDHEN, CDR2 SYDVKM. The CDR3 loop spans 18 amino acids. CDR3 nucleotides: TGTGCCAGCAGCCCCCGTTCAGGACTAGCGGGAGGGCCCGATACGCAGTATTTT. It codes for CASSPRSGLAGGPDTQYF.

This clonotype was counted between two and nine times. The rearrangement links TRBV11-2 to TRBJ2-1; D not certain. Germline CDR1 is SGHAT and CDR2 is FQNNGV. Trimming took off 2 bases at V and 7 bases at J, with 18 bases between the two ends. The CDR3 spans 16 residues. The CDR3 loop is CASSLRRALPQNEQFF. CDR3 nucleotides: TGTGCCAGCAGCTTACGCCGGGCCCTCCCCCAGAATGAGCAGTTCTTC.